This T cell receptor (beta chain) was captured in a study of T cell repertoires in cytomegalovirus infection (dated by TCRdb to about 2019). Context from the whole study: The peptide stimulations were aimed at well-studied HLA-B-restricted epitopes as well as recently identified HLA-C-restricted CMV epitopes, whose presentation resists viral immunomodulation. The HLA type of each donor mattered for the analysis, because public TCR beta signatures pointed to carriage of CMV infection along with the matching HLA type.

Sample treatment or condition, as interpreted from the label and publication: in vitro stimulation with specific CMV peptide epitopes to enrich CMV-specific T cells. Concerning this clonotype itself: Its specific antigen is unknown. Per-base quality was not reported, and no clone a single base away is much larger than it.

Data came from an Illumina HiSeq 1500. TCRdb's own reprocessing of the public reads used fastp at Q25 and MiXCR and kept productive beta chains. Entries are consolidated by CDR3 protein sequence, retaining the most common genes and DNA. The sample records a few hundred thousand distinct CDR3 sequences, 25% to 35% of which are singletons. Jointly, the top ten make up around a sixth of the sample. What the work shows at the level of the full study, not this receptor alone: The ex vivo response was dominated by HLA-C-restricted CMV-specific TCR beta clonotypes, which also provided the single most frequent clonotype in two of eight donors. Cumulative frequency of public TCR beta family members discriminated carriers of CMV infection plus the relevant HLA type in this cohort and an independent roughly 340-donor cohort.

From the cysteine through the phenylalanine, the CDR3 covers 13 amino acids. Left in the record is the CDR3 DNA by itself, 39 bases read in frame from the first base. CDR1 and CDR2 were assigned from the germline V gene (reference sequence) as DFQATT and SNEGSKA. Deletion took 3 bases off V and 4 bases off J, with a span of 11 bases between the germline ends. This specimen was cultured PBMCs, taken from culture after CMV antigen stimulation. This chain is built from TRBV20-1 and TRBJ2-3; the D gene cannot be resolved reliably. The receptor's source is a human donor in good health (CMV status not recorded). Some clones in this sample may be carry-over from other donors' samples. CDR3 reads: CSASVVVADTQYF. The sequenced DNA is TGCAGTGCTAGTGTTGTCGTGGCAGATACGCAGTATTTT.